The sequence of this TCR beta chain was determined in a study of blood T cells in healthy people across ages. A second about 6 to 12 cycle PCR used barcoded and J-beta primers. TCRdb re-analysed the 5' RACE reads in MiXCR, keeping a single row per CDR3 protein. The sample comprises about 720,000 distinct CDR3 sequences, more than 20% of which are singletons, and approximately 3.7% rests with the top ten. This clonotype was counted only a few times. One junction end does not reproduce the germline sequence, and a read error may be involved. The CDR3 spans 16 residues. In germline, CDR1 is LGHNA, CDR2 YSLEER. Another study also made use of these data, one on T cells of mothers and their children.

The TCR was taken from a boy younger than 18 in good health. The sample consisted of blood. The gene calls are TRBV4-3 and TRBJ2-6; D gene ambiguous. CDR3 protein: CASSQGVGSGANVLTF. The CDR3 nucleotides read TGCGCCAGCAGTCAAGGCGTCGGCTCTGGGGCCAACGTCCTGACTTTC.